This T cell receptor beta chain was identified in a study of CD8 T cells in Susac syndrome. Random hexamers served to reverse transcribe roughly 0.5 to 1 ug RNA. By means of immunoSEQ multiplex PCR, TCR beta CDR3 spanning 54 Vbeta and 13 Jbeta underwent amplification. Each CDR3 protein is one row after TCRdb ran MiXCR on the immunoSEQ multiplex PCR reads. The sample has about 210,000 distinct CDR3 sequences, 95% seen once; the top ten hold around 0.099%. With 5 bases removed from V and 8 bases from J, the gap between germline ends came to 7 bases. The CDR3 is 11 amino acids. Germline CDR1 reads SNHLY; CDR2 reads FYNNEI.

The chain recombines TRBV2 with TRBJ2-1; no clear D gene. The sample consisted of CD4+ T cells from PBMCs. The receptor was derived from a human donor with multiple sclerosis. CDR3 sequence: CASSSLYEQFF. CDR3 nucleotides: TGTGCCAGCAGTAGCCTCTATGAGCAGTTCTTC.